These 23 T cell receptor beta chains originate from one sample sequenced in a study of CD8 T cells in ankylosing spondylitis. A single record per CDR3 protein comes from TCRdb applying MiXCR to the 5' RACE reads. The repertoire holds around 890,000 distinct CDR3 sequences, with about 11% as singletons. Study-level findings and limits: Characteristic, it appeared, of ankylosing spondylitis blood was a TCR beta motif of roughly 8 highly homologous variants.

Their antigen targets remain unknown. Sample: blood, either unsorted or a sorted T cell fraction (not recorded which). Receptors originate from a male donor with ankylosing spondylitis.

This rearrangement joins TRBV18 to TRBJ2-1, with D unclear. Germline V gives CDR1 KGHSH, CDR2 LQKENI. With 6 bases removed from V and 12 bases from J, the gap between germline ends came to 21 bases. This CDR3 spans 14 amino acids. The CDR3 loop reads CASSSLSSPLGQFF. CDR3 nucleotides: TGTGCCAGCTCCTCACTATCCAGTCCTCTGGGGCAGTTCTTC.

This clonotype came up a few times. The chain combines TRBV6-1 with TRBJ1-2; no clear D gene. This CDR3 is built from 15 residues. Germline V CDR1 and CDR2: MNHNS, SASEGT. Trimming took off 2 bases at V and 4 bases at J, with 14 bases between the two ends. CDR3 sequence: CASSEFANRVYGYTF. The CDR3 DNA reads TGTGCCAGCAGTGAATTTGCCAACCGAGTCTATGGCTACACCTTC.

The chain recombines TRBV5-1 with TRBJ1-2; D gene unclear. V was pared by 4 bases and J by 8 bases, with 15 bases between. The germline V gene encodes CDR1 SGHRS and CDR2 YFSETQ. CDR3 length: 13 residues. The CDR3 sequence: CASSPDPNGGYTF. The CDR3 region has the DNA TGCGCCAGCAGCCCGGATCCGAACGGCGGCTACACCTTC.

V and J are TRBV21-1 and TRBJ1-1; whether TRBD1, the table's D call, matches the DNA was not checked. TRBV21-1 is annotated as a pseudogene. This CDR3 spans 14 amino acids. The CDR3 region is CASGGARMNTEAFF. In nucleotides, the CDR3 is TGTGCCTCCGGGGGGGCGCGAATGAACACTGAAGCTTTCTTT.

Comments on this clonotype: A junction boundary mismatches the germline segment, possibly from a read error. The J gene is TRBJ1-1, the V gene TRBV5-6; 8 nucleotides agree with TRBD1. The CDR3 contains 13 residues. The germline V gene has CDR1 SGHDT and CDR2 YYEEEE. CDR3 protein: CAISPGQGAEAFF. CDR3 bases: TGTGCCATCAGCCCCGGGCAGGGGGCGGAAGCTTTCTTT.

Notes on this clonotype: A much larger clonotype is one base distant, so this may be a read error. This sequence joins TRBV29-1 and TRBJ2-3; D uncertain. Germline-derived CDR1 and CDR2 are SQVTM and ANQGSEA. This CDR3 is 11 amino acids long. CDR3 amino acids: CSVDRSDKQYF. In nucleotides, the CDR3 is TGCAGCGTTGACAGGAGCGATAAGCAGTATTTT.

There are a few counts of this clonotype. The chain employs TRBV20-1 and TRBJ2-5; 12 bases are a match to TRBD2. Per germline, CDR1 DFQATT and CDR2 SNEGSKA (reference sequence). The CDR3 totals 15 residues. Germline trimming cut 6 bases from V and 4 bases from J; bases unmatched to any gene: 9. The CDR3 loop is CSAGTSGRTGETQYF. The CDR3 DNA sequence: TGCAGTGCCGGAACTAGCGGGAGGACGGGAGAGACCCAGTACTTC.

In this sample, this clonotype turned up a few times. V is TRBV6-5 and J is TRBJ1-5, with D uncertain. Between the trimmed V and J ends, which lost 0 bases and 5 bases, there was a span of 14 bases. CDR1 is MNHEY, CDR2 SVGAGI, per germline. There are 16 residues in the CDR3. The DNA for the CDR3 is TGTGCCAGCAGTTACTCAGTCCTCGGGCGGGATCAGCCCCAGCATTTT. Translation: CASSYSVLGRDQPQHF.

This clonotype was seen a handful of times. The CDR3 DNA reads as TGCAGTGCTAGAGAGCCAGGAGGCACCATATATTTT. As protein: CSAREPGGTIYF. The chain carries TRBV20-1 and TRBJ1-3; D gene uncertain. The CDR3 sequence is 12 residues long. Germline V lookup: CDR1 DFQATT, CDR2 SNEGSKA (reference sequence). The V and J ends lost 0 bases and 9 bases respectively, with 9 bases between them.

The rearrangement uses TRBV5-5 and TRBJ2-2, with 7 bases fitting TRBD1. The germline V gene encodes CDR1 SGHKS and CDR2 YYEKEE (reference sequence). V was pared by 3 bases and J by 2 bases, with 10 bases of the junction left unmatched. This CDR3 is 17 amino acids long. CDR3 DNA: TGTGCCAGCAGCTCTCTGCTGTGGGACAGTAACACCGGGGAGCTGTTTTTT. It yields the protein CASSSLLWDSNTGELFF.

Ten or more counts support this clonotype. The CDR3 DNA is TGTGCCAGCAGTCTCGATTCAGGCACTGAAGCTTTCTTT. This sequence encodes CASSLDSGTEAFF. The chain has TRBV7-9 and TRBJ1-1, with D unclear. Deletions cut 6 bases from V and 4 bases from J, with 12 bases between. The germline V gene encodes CDR1 SEHNR and CDR2 FQNEAQ (reference sequence). This CDR3 comprises 13 residues.

The rearrangement uses TRBV6-5 and TRBJ1-2, with D unclear. The length of the CDR3 is 14 residues. CDR1 and CDR2 from the germline V gene are MNHEY and SVGAGI. Trimming shortened V by 2 bases and J by 7 bases, and 14 bases separated the two germline ends. The CDR3 DNA follows: TGTGCCAGCAGTTACGAGGTAGAGGGTGGTGGCTACACCTTC. Its translation is CASSYEVEGGGYTF.

This clonotype has more than one count but fewer than ten. The genes are TRBV7-3 and TRBJ2-3, with 7 nucleotides matching TRBD2. Per the germline V gene, CDR1 is SGHTA and CDR2 is FQGTGA. V trimming: 3 bases; J trimming: 2 bases; junction bases outside the gene matches: 2. The CDR3 spans 14 residues. CDR3 DNA: TGTGCCAGCAGCTTGACTAGCTACACAGATACGCAGTATTTT. Its protein product is CASSLTSYTDTQYF. The full variable domain, in which reference TRBV7-3 and TRBJ2-3 provide the parts outside the CDR3, is GAGVSQTPSNKVTEKGKYVELRCDPISGHTALYWYRQSLGQGPEFLIYFQGTGAADDSGLPNDRFFAVRPEGSVSTLKIQRTERGDSAVYLCASSLTSYTDTQYFGPGTRLTVL.

This clonotype was picked up a small number of times. V usage is TRBV5-1 and J usage is TRBJ2-1; D is uncertain. Germline loops: CDR1 SGHRS, CDR2 YFSETQ. The length of the CDR3 is 17 residues. The V gene lost 0 bases and the J gene lost 1 base, with 14 bases spanning the gap. The CDR3 DNA reads TGCGCCAGCAGCTTGGCCACGTCAGCCCTGTCCTACAATGAGCAGTTCTTC. This encodes CASSLATSALSYNEQFF.

There are a few counts of this clonotype. V usage is TRBV15 and J usage is TRBJ2-2; no definite D call. V lost 5 bases and J 4 bases, leaving 8 bases between the germline ends. CDR3 size: 13 residues. Germline V gives CDR1 LNHNV, CDR2 YYDKDF (reference sequence). This CDR3 is CATSLRTTGELFF. The CDR3 DNA reads as TGTGCCACCAGCCTGAGGACCACCGGGGAGCTGTTTTTT.

The chain recombines TRBV5-1 with TRBJ2-3; 7 bases match TRBD2. The V and J ends lost 4 bases and 2 bases, in that order; junction bases with no gene match: 10. The length of the CDR3 is 16 residues. CDR1 is SGHRS, CDR2 YFSETQ, per germline. The CDR3 nucleotides read TGCGCCAGCAGCCTATGGACTAGGAGGGACACAGATACGCAGTATTTT. Translated: CASSLWTRRDTDTQYF. The whole variable domain, filled in from reference TRBV5-1 and TRBJ2-3, reads KAGVTQTPRYLIKTRGQQVTLSCSPISGHRSVSWYQQTPGQGLQFLFEYFSETQRNKGNFPGRFSGRQFSNSRSEMNVSTLELGDSALYLCASSLWTRRDTDTQYFGPGTRLTVL.

This clonotype was observed a handful of times. The rearrangement links TRBV6-2 or TRBV6-3 to TRBJ2-3, with D maybe TRBD2 (6 bases). V lost 4 bases, J lost 0 bases, and 11 bases lay in between. The V gene's germline CDR1 is MNHEY and CDR2 SVGEGT. The CDR3 is 15 amino acids. This CDR3 reads CASSSRGFSTDTQYF. The CDR3 nucleotides are TGTGCCAGCAGTTCACGGGGGTTTAGCACAGATACGCAGTATTTT.

This clonotype was counted a few times. The chain is built from TRBV9 and TRBJ2-7; the D call may be TRBD1 or TRBD2 (5 bases each). Germline loops: CDR1 SGDLS, CDR2 YYNGEE. The CDR3 has 16 residues. V lost 0 bases to trimming and J lost 0 bases, with 13 bases between them. The CDR3 here is CASSVGALGTSYEQYF. The CDR3 nucleotides are TGTGCCAGCAGCGTAGGGGCCCTTGGGACCTCCTACGAGCAGTACTTC.

This clonotype was seen a handful of times. J is TRBJ2-5 and V is TRBV20-1, with no clear D. CDR1 is DFQATT and CDR2 is SNEGSKA in the germline V gene (reference sequence). This CDR3 has 14 amino acids. Trimming took 2 bases from V and 9 from J, leaving 19 bases between them. In DNA, the CDR3 is TGCAGTGCTAGACGTGACCCATCGAGATCGGCCCAGTACTTC. Its translation: CSARRDPSRSAQYF.

There are a few counts of this clonotype. The J gene is TRBJ2-3, the V gene TRBV5-1; TRBD2 aligns across 8 bases. The V gene's germline CDR1 is SGHRS and CDR2 YFSETQ. The CDR3 loop spans 14 amino acids. The V segment lost 4 bases and the J segment 4 bases; nucleotides outside the gene matches: 5. The CDR3 loop reads CASSMRLAPDTQYF. In nucleotides, the CDR3 is TGCGCCAGCAGCATGAGACTAGCGCCAGATACGCAGTATTTT.

The rearrangement links TRBV4-2 to TRBJ1-3; no clear D. Germline-derived CDR1 and CDR2 are LGHNA and YNFKEQ. V was shortened by 0 bases and J by 6 bases, with 9 bases between the two germline ends. The CDR3 extends over 14 amino acids. The CDR3 coding sequence is TGTGCCAGCAGCCAAGATCCTTGGACAAACACCATATATTTT. As protein: CASSQDPWTNTIYF.

Many counts were recorded for this clonotype. The CDR3, as DNA: TGCAGCGTTCGTAAGGGGCGGAACACTGAAGCTTTCTTT. It yields the protein CSVRKGRNTEAFF. This rearrangement joins TRBV29-1 to TRBJ1-1; D is perhaps TRBD1 (5 bases). Germline V gene sequence: CDR1 SQVTM, CDR2 ANQGSEA. The ends were cut back, 5 bases at V and 1 base at J, with 11 bases in the middle. This CDR3 comprises 13 residues. Complete variable domain (other parts from reference TRBV29-1 and TRBJ1-1): SAVISQKPSRDICQRGTSLTIQCQVDSQVTMMFWYRQQPGQSLTLIATANQGSEATYESGFVIDKFPISRPNLTFSTLTVSNMSPEDSSIYLCSVRKGRNTEAFFGQGTRLTVV.

This clonotype was counted between two and nine times. The chain joins TRBV6-1 to TRBJ2-5; D unresolved. CDR1 is MNHNS and CDR2 is SASEGT in the germline V gene. CDR3 length equals 14 residues. V dropped 4 bases and J dropped 1 base, with 10 bases sitting between them. The CDR3 spells CASSVMTAQETQYF. CDR3 nucleotide sequence: TGTGCCAGCAGTGTCATGACTGCCCAAGAGACCCAGTACTTC.